This TCR beta chain is drawn from a study of cytomegalovirus exposure and HLA in healthy donors. Study overall: Among about 179 million T cells, an earlier analysis found 120 million or so unique TCR beta sequences. General study points: About 87% or about 30% of the time was how often most TCR beta V segments were productive, according to an earlier analysis.

The V end was cut by 0 bases, the J end by 8 bases, with 12 bases between. This CDR3 region has 14 residues. Germline V gene data show CDR1 as LGHNA and CDR2 as YNFKEQ. Both 60 Vbeta primers and 13 Jbeta primers went into the PCR. TCRdb's copy holds only in-frame clones and misses some; the assay was immunoSEQ multiplex PCR. Of roughly 140,000 clones in the sample, 70% to 75% are singletons; the top ten hold around 15%. Comments on this clone: What it recognizes is unknown.

This sequence was found in a human donor in good health. V and J are TRBV4-2 and TRBJ2-3; the D gene is possibly TRBD2 (5 bases). The sample consisted of PBMCs. The CDR3 bases are TGTGCCAGCAGCCAAGATCGGACTTCCGGTACGCAGTATTTT. Translated: CASSQDRTSGTQYF.